The TCR beta chain described here comes from a study of shared clonotypes between healthy human individuals. Whole-study results and caveats: Compared with memory subsets, naive subsets generally had larger estimated richness.

Sequenced by immunoSEQ multiplex PCR; TCRdb stores in-frame clones only, minus some. The sample includes over 850,000 clones, approximately 80% seen only once; the top ten take 0.52%. A word on this clone: The antigen remains unidentified.

Trimming took 0 bases from V and 4 from J, leaving 7 bases between them. The CDR3 is 15 amino acids. Germline CDR1 reads SGHTA; CDR2 reads FQGTGA. The chain combines TRBV7-3 with TRBJ2-6; D might be TRBD1 (5 bases). Sequencing was done on a sample of memory CD4+ T cells from PBMCs. Subset of the sample: CD45RA-negative fraction. This TCR derives from a man in his late teens or twenties in good health. Some clones in this sample may be carry-over from other donors' samples. The CDR3 DNA follows: TGTGCCAGCAGCTTAACAGGGGTCGGGGCCAACGTCCTGACTTTC. Translated, it gives CASSLTGVGANVLTF.